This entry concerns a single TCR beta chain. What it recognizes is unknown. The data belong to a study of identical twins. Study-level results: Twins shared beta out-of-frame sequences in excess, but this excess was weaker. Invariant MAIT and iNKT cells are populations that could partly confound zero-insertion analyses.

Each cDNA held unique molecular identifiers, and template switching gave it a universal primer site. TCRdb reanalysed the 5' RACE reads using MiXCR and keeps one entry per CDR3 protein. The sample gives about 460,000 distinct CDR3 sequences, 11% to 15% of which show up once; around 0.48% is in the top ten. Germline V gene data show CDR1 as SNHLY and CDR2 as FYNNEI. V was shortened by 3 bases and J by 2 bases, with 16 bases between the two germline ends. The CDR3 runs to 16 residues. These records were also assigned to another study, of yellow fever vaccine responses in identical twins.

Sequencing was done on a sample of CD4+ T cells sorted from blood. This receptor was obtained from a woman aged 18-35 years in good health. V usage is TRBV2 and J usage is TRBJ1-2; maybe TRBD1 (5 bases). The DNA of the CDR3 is TGTGCCAGCAGTGAGAGGAGGCTAGGGACCAACTATGGCTACACCTTC. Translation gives CASSERRLGTNYGYTF. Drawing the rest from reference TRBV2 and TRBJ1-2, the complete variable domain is EPEVTQTPSHQVTQMGQEVILRCVPISNHLYFYWYRQILGQKVEFLVSFYNNEISEKSEIFDDQFSVERPDGSNFTLKIRSTKLEDSAMYFCASSERRLGTNYGYTFGSGTRLTVV.